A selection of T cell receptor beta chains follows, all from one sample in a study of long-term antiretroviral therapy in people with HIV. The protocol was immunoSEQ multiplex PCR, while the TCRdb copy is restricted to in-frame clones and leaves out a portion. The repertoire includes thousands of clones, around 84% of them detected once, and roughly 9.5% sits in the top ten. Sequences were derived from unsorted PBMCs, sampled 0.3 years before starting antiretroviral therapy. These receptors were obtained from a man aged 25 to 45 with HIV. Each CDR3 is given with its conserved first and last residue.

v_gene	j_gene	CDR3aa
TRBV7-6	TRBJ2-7	CASSSSQGLAYEQYF
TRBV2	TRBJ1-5	CASSEALGGRNQPQHF
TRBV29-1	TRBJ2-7	CSVILGTGTYEQYF
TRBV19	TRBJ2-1	CASRTGLNEQFF
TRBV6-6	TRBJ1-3	CATNSGTSGNTIYF
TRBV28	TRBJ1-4	CASSLPSGQGREKLFF
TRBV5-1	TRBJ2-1	CASSLHSGSDNEQFF
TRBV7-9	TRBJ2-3	CASSLVSLATDTQYF
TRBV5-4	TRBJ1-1	CASRNLPSTEAFF
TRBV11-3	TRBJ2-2	CASSLVGGDTGELFF
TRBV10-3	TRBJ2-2	CAISESKAGVNTGELFF
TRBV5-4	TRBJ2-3	CASSFPSGTSGSTDTQYF
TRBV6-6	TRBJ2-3	CASSSLDRGRPDTQYF
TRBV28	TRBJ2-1	CASRTAGALGNEQFF
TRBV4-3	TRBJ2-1	CASSSRTESSYNEQFF
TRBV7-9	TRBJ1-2	CASSLAGLEIYGYTF